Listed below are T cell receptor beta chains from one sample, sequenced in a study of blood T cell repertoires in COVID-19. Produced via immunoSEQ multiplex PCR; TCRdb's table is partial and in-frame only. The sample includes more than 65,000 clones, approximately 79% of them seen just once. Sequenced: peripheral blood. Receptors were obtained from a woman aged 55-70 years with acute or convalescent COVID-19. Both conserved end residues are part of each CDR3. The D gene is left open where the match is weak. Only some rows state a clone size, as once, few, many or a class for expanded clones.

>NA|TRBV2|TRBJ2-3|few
CASSVEEVKDTQYF
TGTGCCAGCAGTGTAGAGGAAGTCAAAGATACGCAGTATTTT
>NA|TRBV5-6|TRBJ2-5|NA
CASSLIKQETQYF
TGTGCCAGCAGCTTAATCAAACAAGAGACCCAGTACTTC
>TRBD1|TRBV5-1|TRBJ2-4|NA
CASSSGTGGRSGIQYF
TGCGCCAGCAGCTCCGGGACAGGGGGACGAAGTGGCATTCAGTACTTC
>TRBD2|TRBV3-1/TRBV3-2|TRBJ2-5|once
CASTPGLAGRETQYF
TGTGCCAGCACCCCGGGACTAGCGGGGAGGGAGACCCAGTACTTC
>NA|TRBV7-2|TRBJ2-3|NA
CASRSSSTDTQYF
TGTGCCAGCCGCTCCTCTAGCACAGATACGCAGTATTTT
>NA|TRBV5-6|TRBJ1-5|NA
CASSLVDQPQHF
TGTGCCAGCAGCTTGGTCGATCAGCCCCAGCATTTT
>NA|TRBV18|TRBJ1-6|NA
CASSLQGQLNSPLHF
TGTGCCAGCTCCCTACAGGGACAACTAAATTCACCCCTCCACTTT
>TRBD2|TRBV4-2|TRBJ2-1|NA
CASSHGTSGGSTYNEQFF
TGTGCCAGCAGCCACGGGACTAGCGGGGGGTCTACCTACAATGAGCAGTTCTTC
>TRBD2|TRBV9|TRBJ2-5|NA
CASSGKRGEVETQYF
TGTGCCAGCAGCGGAAAGCGGGGGGAGGTGGAGACCCAGTACTTC
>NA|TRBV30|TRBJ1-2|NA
CAWSVLPARQSNYGYTF
TGTGCCTGGAGTGTACTCCCCGCGCGGCAGTCGAACTATGGCTACACCTTC
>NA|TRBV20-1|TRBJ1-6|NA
CSASRGFDNSPLHF
TGCAGTGCAAGTAGGGGGTTTGATAATTCACCCCTCCACTTT
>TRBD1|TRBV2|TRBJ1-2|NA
CASPSSTGAPWGYTF
TGTGCCAGCCCGAGCTCAACAGGGGCCCCCTGGGGCTACACCTTC
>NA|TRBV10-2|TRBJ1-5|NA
CASSLAGSNQPQHF
TGCGCCAGCAGTCTGGCGGGAAGCAATCAGCCCCAGCATTTT
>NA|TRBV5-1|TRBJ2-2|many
CASSFSTRSHTGELFF
TGCGCCAGCAGCTTCTCGACTAGGTCCCACACCGGGGAGCTGTTTTTT
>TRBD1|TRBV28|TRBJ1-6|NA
CASRDPKQGRNSPLHF
TGTGCCAGCAGGGATCCTAAACAGGGGAGAAATTCACCCCTCCACTTT
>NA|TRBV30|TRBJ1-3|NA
CAWNQGSGNTIYF
TGTGCCTGGAACCAGGGATCTGGAAACACCATATATTTT
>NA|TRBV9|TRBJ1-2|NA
CASSPLAYGYTF
TGTGCCAGCAGCCCCTTGGCCTATGGCTACACCTTC
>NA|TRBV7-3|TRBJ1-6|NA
CASSLSSDSPLHF
TGTGCCAGCAGCTTATCGTCCGATTCACCCCTCCACTTT
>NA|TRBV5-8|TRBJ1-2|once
CASSTRTPKSGYTF
TGTGCCAGCAGCACCCGGACACCTAAAAGTGGCTACACCTTC
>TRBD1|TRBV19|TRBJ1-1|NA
CASFNRGLGTEAFF
TGTGCCTCTTTCAACAGGGGGCTCGGCACTGAAGCTTTCTTT
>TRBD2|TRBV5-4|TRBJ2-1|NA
CASSLDLAGGLYNEQFF
TGTGCCAGCAGCTTGGACTTAGCGGGGGGCCTTTACAATGAGCAGTTCTTC
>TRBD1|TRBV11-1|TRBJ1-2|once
CASSLGTGPGGYTF
TGTGCCAGCAGCTTGGGGACAGGGCCTGGTGGCTACACCTTC
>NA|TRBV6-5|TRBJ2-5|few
CASSPDWQETQYF
TGTGCCAGCAGTCCCGACTGGCAAGAGACCCAGTACTTC
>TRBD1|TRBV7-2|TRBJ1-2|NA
CASSAQGAHRGYTF
TGTGCCAGCAGCGCTCAGGGGGCCCACCGGGGCTACACCTTC
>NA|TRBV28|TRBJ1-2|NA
CASSFPLDIYGYTF
TGTGCCAGCAGTTTCCCCCTGGACATCTATGGCTACACCTTC
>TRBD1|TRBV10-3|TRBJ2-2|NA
CAISSGTVNTGELFF
TGTGCCATCAGCTCCGGGACAGTGAACACCGGGGAGCTGTTTTTT
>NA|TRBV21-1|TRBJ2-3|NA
CASSIGTGGLPSPSTDTQYF
TGTGCCAGCAGCATCGGGACAGGGGGCCTTCCCTCTCCTAGCACAGATACGCAGTATTTT
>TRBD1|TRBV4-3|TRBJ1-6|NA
CASSRTTSNDRGSPLHF
TGCGCCAGCAGCCGAACCACCTCGAACGACAGGGGTTCACCCCTCCACTTT
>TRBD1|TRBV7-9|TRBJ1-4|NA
CASSDTGGAGEKLFF
TGTGCCAGCAGTGACACAGGGGGCGCGGGAGAAAAACTGTTTTTT
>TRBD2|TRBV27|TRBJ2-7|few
CASSLDERGVYEQYF
TGTGCCAGCAGTTTAGACGAGCGGGGGGTTTACGAGCAGTACTTC
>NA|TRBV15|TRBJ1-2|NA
CATSGTGLGYTF
TGTGCCACCAGCGGAACAGGGCTCGGCTACACCTTC
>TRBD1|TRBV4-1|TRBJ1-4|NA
CASSRTGAQEKLFF
TGCGCCAGCAGCCGAACAGGGGCGCAGGAAAAACTGTTTTTT
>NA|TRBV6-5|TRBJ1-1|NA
CAVSRNTEAFF
TGTGCCGTTAGCCGTAACACTGAAGCTTTCTTT
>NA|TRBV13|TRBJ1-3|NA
CASSFDRTSGNTIYF
TGTGCCAGCAGTTTTGACAGGACCTCTGGAAACACCATATATTTT
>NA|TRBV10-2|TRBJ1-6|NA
CASSEQGGGSPLHF
TGCGCCAGCAGTGAACAGGGTGGTGGTTCACCCCTCCACTTT
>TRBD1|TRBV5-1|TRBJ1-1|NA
CASSFEGTGLPWDTEAFF
TGCGCCAGCAGCTTTGAGGGGACAGGCCTCCCCTGGGACACTGAAGCTTTCTTT